This record looks at one T cell receptor beta chain sequence and its context. Only a few counts were recorded for this clonotype. Its antigen is currently not known. Base quality data are lacking; no much larger clone is found one base away. The study was a case-control design nested within a healthcare worker cohort in London, UK, with weekly nasopharyngeal swab PCR tests and blood sampling. Healthcare workers were recruited during the week of the UK lockdown, between 23 and 31 March 2020, and followed weekly for up to about 15 weeks. Libraries were constructed by 5' RACE. The instrument given in TCRdb is NextSeq 500. Unique molecular identifiers were attached to individual cDNA molecules in the TCR library protocol so that sequencing error and PCR bias could be corrected. Both TCR alpha and beta chains were sequenced, and tight co-correlation was observed between alpha and beta sequence abundances in each sample. The authors' analysis ran thus. Decombinator V4 was used to annotate TCR sequences for V gene, J gene and CDR3. TCRs were defined as expanded if a significant change between any two time points was detected under a Poisson model with p below 0.0001. TCR abundances were normalised to the total number of TCRs sequenced per sample and expressed as counts per million. TRAV1-2 paired with TRAJ12, TRAJ20 or TRAJ33 defined MAIT TCRs, while TRAV10 paired with TRAJ18 defined iNKT TCRs. VDJdb, accessed on 1 November 2021, was searched for TCRs annotated for CMV, EBV and SARS-CoV-2, and TCRs annotated for more than one antigen were excluded. The public reads were reanalyzed by TCRdb: fastp trimming at Q25, MiXCR alignment, in-frame beta chains only. Here each entry gathers all rows of one CDR3 protein and keeps the most common genes and DNA. These V and J calls derive from TCRdb rather than the authors' analysis. This sample gives 68,000 or so distinct CDR3 sequences in total; roughly 10% of them show up just once. The top ten clonotypes cover 6.4% of the sample.

This specimen belongs to a study of early T cells in non-severe SARS-CoV-2 infection (dated by TCRdb to the early 2020s). Looking at the study overall: Because TCR sequencing was done on bulk RNA from unsorted whole blood, the alpha and beta chains could not be paired. Results and caveats for the whole study, not just this receptor: Matching against VDJdb was skewed toward anti-spike CD8 responses, likely underestimated virus-specific expansions, and missed private and CD4 specificities.

Counted from cysteine to phenylalanine, this CDR3 has 16 amino acids. Here the CDR3 DNA is all that survives: 48 bases in frame from base 1. V is pruned by 6 bases and J by 4 bases, leaving 8 bases of the junction without a gene match. For CDR1 and CDR2, the germline V gene (reference sequence) lists MNHEY and SMNVEV. This sequence originates from an adult who was a healthcare worker with PCR-confirmed SARS-CoV-2 infection or an uninfected control (not recorded which). The sequenced sample consisted of whole blood. Recombination linked TRBV27 to TRBJ2-7; 14 bases in between match TRBD2. The CDR3 protein is CASRRLAGGSVYEQYF. The DNA sequence reads TGTGCCAGCAGAAGACTAGCGGGAGGGTCTGTATACGAGCAGTACTTC.